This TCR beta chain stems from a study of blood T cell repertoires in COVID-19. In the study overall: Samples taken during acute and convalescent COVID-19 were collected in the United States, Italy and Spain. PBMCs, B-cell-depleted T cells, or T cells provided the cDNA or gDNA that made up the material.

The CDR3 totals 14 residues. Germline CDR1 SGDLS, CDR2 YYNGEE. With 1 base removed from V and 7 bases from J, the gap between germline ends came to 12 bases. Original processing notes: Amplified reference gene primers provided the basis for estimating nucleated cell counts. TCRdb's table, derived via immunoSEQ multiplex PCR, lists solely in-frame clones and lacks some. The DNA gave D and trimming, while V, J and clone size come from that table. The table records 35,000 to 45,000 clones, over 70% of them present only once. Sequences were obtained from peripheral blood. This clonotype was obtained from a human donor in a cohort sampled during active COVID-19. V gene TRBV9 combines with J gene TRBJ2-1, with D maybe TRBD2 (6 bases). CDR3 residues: CASSVRDGGNEQFF. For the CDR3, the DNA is TGTGCCAGCAGCGTAAGAGACGGGGGAAATGAGCAGTTCTTC.